This T cell receptor beta chain was recorded in a study of cytomegalovirus exposure and HLA in healthy donors. Primers for the PCR totalled 60 Vbeta and 13 Jbeta. Generated by immunoSEQ multiplex PCR, the TCRdb table keeps only in-frame clones and is missing some. The sample holds about 250,000 clones, roughly two thirds seen once. The CDR3 consists of 13 residues. Germline loops: CDR1 SSHAT, CDR2 FNYEAQ (reference sequence). About this clone: Its ends do not fully match the called genes, so a read error is possible.

The genes are TRBV7-7 and TRBJ2-1, with 7 nucleotides matching TRBD1. The TCR sequence derives from a female donor in good health and CMV-seronegative. Sequenced input: PBMCs. In DNA form, the CDR3 reads TGTGCTAGCAGCTTAGACAGGGTTAATGAGCAGTTCTTC. It codes for CASSLDRVNEQFF.